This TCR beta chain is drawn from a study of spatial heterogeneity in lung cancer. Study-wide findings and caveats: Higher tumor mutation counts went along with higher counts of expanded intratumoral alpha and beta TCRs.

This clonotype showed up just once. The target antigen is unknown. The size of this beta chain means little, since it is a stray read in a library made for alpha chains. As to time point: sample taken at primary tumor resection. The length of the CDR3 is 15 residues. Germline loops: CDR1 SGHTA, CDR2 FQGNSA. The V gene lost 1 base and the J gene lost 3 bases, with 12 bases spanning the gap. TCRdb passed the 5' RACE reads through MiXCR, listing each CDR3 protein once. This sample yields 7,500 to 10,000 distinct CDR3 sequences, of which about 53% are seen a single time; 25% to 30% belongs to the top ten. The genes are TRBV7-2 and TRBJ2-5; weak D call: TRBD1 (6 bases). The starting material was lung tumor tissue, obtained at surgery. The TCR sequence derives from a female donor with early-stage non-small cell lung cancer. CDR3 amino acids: CASSLGQGLEETQYF. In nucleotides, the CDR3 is TGTGCCAGCAGCTTAGGTCAGGGGCTGGAAGAGACCCAGTACTTC.